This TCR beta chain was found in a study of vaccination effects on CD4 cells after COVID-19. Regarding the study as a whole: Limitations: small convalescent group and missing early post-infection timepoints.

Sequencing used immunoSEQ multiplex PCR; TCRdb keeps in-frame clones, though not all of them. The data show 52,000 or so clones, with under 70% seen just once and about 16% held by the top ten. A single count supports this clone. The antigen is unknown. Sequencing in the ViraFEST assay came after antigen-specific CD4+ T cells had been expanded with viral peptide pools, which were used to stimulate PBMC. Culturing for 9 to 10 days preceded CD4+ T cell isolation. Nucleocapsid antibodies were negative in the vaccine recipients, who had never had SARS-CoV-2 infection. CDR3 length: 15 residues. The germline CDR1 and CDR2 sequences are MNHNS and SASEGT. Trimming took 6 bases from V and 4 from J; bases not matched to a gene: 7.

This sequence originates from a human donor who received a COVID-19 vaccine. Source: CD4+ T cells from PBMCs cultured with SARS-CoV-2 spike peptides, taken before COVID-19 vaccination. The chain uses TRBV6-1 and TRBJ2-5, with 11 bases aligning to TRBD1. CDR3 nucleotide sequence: TGTGCCAGCAGCTCCGGACAGGGGGCCCCAGAGACCCAGTACTTC. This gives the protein CASSSGQGAPETQYF.